Following are 27 T cell receptor beta chains from one sample sequenced in a study of T cells in women clearing cervical HPV infection. Clones were read by immunoSEQ multiplex PCR, and TCRdb kept only the in-frame ones, dropping some. There are 15,000 or so clones in the sample, with roughly 7.9% held by the top ten. Sequencing was done on a sample of blood buffy coat. These receptor sequences come from a woman aged 18 to 75 with a cervical HPV16 infection that either progressed to CIN3+ or cleared (not recorded which).

For this clone: The CDR3 end lies 3 residues beyond the end of the read and is filled in from the germline J gene. V usage is TRBV2 and J usage is TRBJ1-2; 7 nucleotides agree with TRBD1. The CDR3 is made up of 14 amino acids. Germline CDR1 is SNHLY and CDR2 is FYNNEI. CDR3 bases read: TGTGCCAGCAGTGAAAATGGTAGGGGGCGAGGC. Translation: CASSENGRGRG. The full CDR3 protein reads CASSENGRGRGYTF. Complete variable domain (other parts from reference TRBV2 and TRBJ1-2): EPEVTQTPSHQVTQMGQEVILRCVPISNHLYFYWYRQILGQKVEFLVSFYNNEISEKSEIFDDQFSVERPDGSNFTLKIRSTKLEDSAMYFCASSENGRGRGYTFGSGTRLTVV.

On this clone itself: With the read ending 3 residues before the CDR3 end, the germline J gene is used to fill in that end. V usage is TRBV5-1 and J usage is TRBJ1-4; a weak D match, TRBD1 (5 bases). The CDR3 length is 16 residues. From germline, CDR1 is SGHRS and CDR2 YFSETQ. Trimming removed 6 bases at V and 0 bases at J, with 15 bases between. CDR3 DNA, as far as it was read: TGCGCCAGCATGCCCGACAGCATACCAACTAATGAAAAA. This translates into CASMPDSIPTNEK. The full-length CDR3 reads as CASMPDSIPTNEKLFF.

Turning to this clone: The CDR3 is cut off 3 residues early in the read; its end comes from the germline J gene. The chain uses TRBV5-1 and TRBJ2-5; D possibly corresponds to TRBD2 (6 bases). V lost 4 bases and J 4 bases, leaving 17 bases between the germline ends. The CDR3 has 15 amino acids. From germline, CDR1 is SGHRS and CDR2 YFSETQ. CDR3 bases read: TGCGCCAGCAGCCCAGGGCCTGCAGCGGGAGAGACC. This translates into CASSPGPAAGET. The CDR3 reads in full as CASSPGPAAGETQYF.

With regard to this clone: The read gets to within 3 residues of the CDR3 end, and the germline J gene fills in the rest. V usage is TRBV9 and J usage is TRBJ2-7; the D is unclear. The CDR3 sequence is 16 residues long. The V gene lost 0 bases and the J gene lost 0 bases, with 13 bases spanning the gap. The germline V gene encodes CDR1 SGDLS and CDR2 YYNGEE. Incomplete CDR3 DNA: TGTGCCAGCAGCGTAGGCTCCCCCTTAGCCTCCTACGAG. Translating gives CASSVGSPLASYE. The CDR3 as a whole reads CASSVGSPLASYEQYF.

Comment on this clone: With the read ending 3 residues before the CDR3 end, the germline J gene is used to fill in that end. The chain employs TRBV7-2 and TRBJ2-5, with D possibly matching TRBD2 (5 bases). The V end lost 5 bases, the J end lost 5 bases, and 15 bases lay between the germline ends. The V gene's germline CDR1 is SGHTA and CDR2 FQGNSA. This CDR3 region has 14 residues. CDR3 residues: CASSPGLFPETQYF. Incomplete CDR3 DNA: TGTGCCAGCAGCCCCGGACTGTTCCCGGAGACC.

Worth noting for this clone: The read gets to within 3 residues of the CDR3 end, and the germline J gene fills in the rest. V gene TRBV18 combines with J gene TRBJ2-1, with D possibly being TRBD1 (6 bases). Trimming took off 6 bases at V and 6 bases at J, with 18 bases between the two ends. The CDR3 spans 15 residues. Germline assignment: CDR1 KGHSH and CDR2 LQKENI. CDR3 in amino acids: CASSWTKRGSNEQFF. The CDR3 DNA, read in part, is TGTGCCAGCTCGTGGACAAAAAGGGGGTCCAATGAG.

For this clone: The CDR3 end falls 3 residues outside the read, so it is completed with the germline J gene. The V call is TRBV2, the J call TRBJ2-7; 7 nucleotides line up with TRBD1. V lost 8 bases and J lost 0; bases outside the gene matches: 7. Germline CDR1 and CDR2: SNHLY and FYNNEI. The CDR3 spans 14 residues. CDR3 amino acids: CASQVGTASYEQYF. The CDR3 DNA, read in part, is TGTGCCAGCCAGGTCGGGACAGCCTCCTACGAG. The complete variable domain, with remaining parts taken from reference TRBV2 and TRBJ2-7, reads EPEVTQTPSHQVTQMGQEVILRCVPISNHLYFYWYRQILGQKVEFLVSFYNNEISEKSEIFDDQFSVERPDGSNFTLKIRSTKLEDSAMYFCASQVGTASYEQYFGPGTRLTVT.

A note on this clone: The read halts 3 residues ahead of the CDR3 end, with the missing end drawn from the germline J gene. This rearrangement joins TRBV19 to TRBJ2-7; 7 bases fit TRBD1. This CDR3 region has 12 residues. V gave up 11 bases and J gave up 5 bases; unmatched junction bases: 9. Germline assignment: CDR1 LNHDA and CDR2 SQIVND (reference sequence). The CDR3 region is CASMDRRNEQYF. The CDR3 DNA, read in part, is TGTGCCTCGATGGACAGGAGGAACGAG.

On this clone: The sequence runs out 3 residues before the end of the CDR3; the remainder is reconstructed from the germline J gene. The gene calls are TRBV9 and TRBJ2-1; 7 nucleotides agree with TRBD2. With V trimmed by 3 bases and J by 0 bases, 0 bases remained unmatched. Germline-derived CDR1 and CDR2 are SGDLS and YYNGEE. The CDR3 is made up of 14 amino acids. The part of the CDR3 DNA that was read is TGTGCCAGCAGCGGCGGGGGCTCCTACAATGAG. It codes for CASSGGGSYNE. The whole CDR3 sequence is CASSGGGSYNEQFF.

Details on this clone: The CDR3 goes on 3 residues after the read ends, and that part is filled in from the germline J gene. This chain joins TRBV7-2 and TRBJ2-7; 9 bases are a match to TRBD2. CDR3 length: 14 residues. The trim removed 5 bases at V and 3 bases at J, leaving 5 bases unmatched. In germline, CDR1 is SGHTA, CDR2 FQGNSA. CDR3 sequence: CASSQMRGGYEQYF. CDR3 DNA, as far as it was read: TGTGCCAGCAGCCAGATGCGGGGGGGCTACGAG.

The part of the CDR3 DNA that was read is TGTGCCAGCAGCTTGCAGGGGGCGGACAAAAACATT. Amino acid sequence: CASSLQGADKNI. The complete CDR3 sequence is CASSLQGADKNIQYF. The rearrangement uses TRBV11-2 and TRBJ2-4; TRBD1 agrees at 8 bases. Coverage ceases 3 residues before the CDR3 finishes, and the germline J gene fills in the end. The CDR3 runs 15 residues. Germline V gene data show CDR1 as SGHAT and CDR2 as FQNNGV. J gave up 3 bases and V 3 bases, and 4 bases lay outside the gene matches.

As to this clone: The read falls 3 residues short of the CDR3 end, and the missing part is taken from the germline J gene. J is TRBJ2-5 and V is TRBV20-1; TRBD1 might be the D (6 bases). The CDR3 contains 13 residues. Trimming stripped 3 bases from V and 4 bases from J, with 12 bases between. CDR1 and CDR2 from the germline V gene are DFQATT and SNEGSKA (reference sequence). This CDR3 is CSASGTGRETQYF. Incomplete CDR3 DNA: TGCAGTGCTAGCGGAACAGGGCGAGAGACC.

About this clone itself: Read data end 3 residues before the CDR3 end; the end is taken from the germline J gene. The chain links TRBV6-4 to TRBJ1-3; the match to TRBD1 covers 9 bases. The length of the CDR3 is 16 residues. Per germline, CDR1 MRHNA and CDR2 SNTAGT. V trimming: 3 bases; J trimming: 0 bases; junction bases outside the gene matches: 3. CDR3 sequence reads: CASSDLGQGSGNTIYF. Incomplete CDR3 DNA: TGTGCCAGCAGTGATCTGGGACAGGGCTCTGGAAACACC.

A remark on this clone: The read stops 3 residues short of the end of the CDR3; the missing end is completed from the germline J gene. The chain couples TRBV19 to TRBJ2-6; TRBD1 agrees at 7 bases. The germline V gene has CDR1 LNHDA and CDR2 SQIVND (reference sequence). V lost 3 bases to trimming and J lost 3 bases; unmatched junction nucleotides: 5. The CDR3 is 16 amino acids. CDR3 DNA (partial): TGTGCCAGTAGTATTCTGAGACAGGGTGGGGCCAACGTC. It yields the protein CASSILRQGGANV. The entire CDR3 protein is CASSILRQGGANVLTF.

Concerning this clone: The read is 3 residues too short to cover the CDR3 end, so that end is filled in from the germline J gene. The gene calls are TRBV4-1 and TRBJ1-4, with a tentative D call TRBD1 (6 bases). From germline, CDR1 is MGHRA and CDR2 YSYEKL. This CDR3 has 13 residues. CDR3 sequence reads: CASSQTSPGELFF. The part of the CDR3 DNA that was read is TGCGCCAGCAGCCAAACATCCCCAGGGGAA.

As regards this clone: Relative to the germline gene, one junction end is altered; a read error may explain this. Read coverage stops 3 residues before the CDR3 terminus; the germline J gene supplies the remainder. This sequence joins TRBV4-2 and TRBJ2-7, with unresolved D. This CDR3 region has 15 residues. CDR1 is LGHNA, CDR2 YNFKEQ, per germline. CDR3 DNA (partial): TGCGCCAGCAGCCAAGAAAACCTATACTCCTACGAG. Its protein product is CASSQENLYSYE. The whole CDR3 protein reads CASSQENLYSYEQYF.

Regarding this clone: Sequencing ends 3 residues short of the CDR3 end; the germline J gene provides the rest. V and J are TRBV2 and TRBJ1-2; D not resolved. In germline, CDR1 is SNHLY, CDR2 FYNNEI. This CDR3 region has 12 residues. V gave up 2 bases and J gave up 5 bases, with 6 bases separating them. The DNA read from the CDR3 is TGTGCCAGCAGTGAAACAGATTATGGC. Translation gives CASSETDYG. The CDR3 in its entirety is CASSETDYGYTF.

Comments on this clone: From the germline J gene comes the end of the CDR3, since the read stops 3 residues before it. The V gene is TRBV5-4, the J gene TRBJ2-5; 10 nucleotides line up with TRBD1. The CDR3 totals 14 residues. CDR1 and CDR2 from the germline V gene are SGHNT and YYREEE (reference sequence). J was trimmed by 2 bases and V by 3 bases; bases with no gene match: 1. The sequenced part of the CDR3 DNA is TGTGCCAGCAGCTCGGGACAGGGGCAAGAGACC. Translating it yields CASSSGQGQET. The whole CDR3 protein reads CASSSGQGQETQYF.

For this clone: Coverage ceases 3 residues before the CDR3 finishes, and the germline J gene fills in the end. This sequence joins TRBV19 and TRBJ2-5; D possibly corresponds to TRBD2 (6 bases). The CDR3 totals 13 residues. The germline V gene has CDR1 LNHDA and CDR2 SQIVND (reference sequence). Between the trimmed V and J ends, which lost 4 bases and 7 bases, there was a span of 13 bases. CDR3 DNA, as far as it was read: TGTGCCAGTAGTACACTAGCCGGAGGGACC. It yields the protein CASSTLAGGT. The complete CDR3 reads CASSTLAGGTQYF. The full variable domain, in which reference TRBV19 and TRBJ2-5 provide the parts outside the CDR3, is DGGITQSPKYLFRKEGQNVTLSCEQNLNHDAMYWYRQDPGQGLRLIYYSQIVNDFQKGDIAEGYSVSREKKESFPLTVTSAQKNPTAFYLCASSTLAGGTQYFGPGTRLLVL.

The CDR3 DNA, read in part, is TGCGCCAGCAGCCAAGATTGGGATGCGCGGGGTAATCAGCCC. Translating it yields CASSQDWDARGNQP. The whole CDR3 region reads CASSQDWDARGNQPQHF. J is TRBJ1-5 and V is TRBV4-1; no clear D gene. The read finishes 3 residues shy of the CDR3 end, and the germline J gene is used to complete it. The CDR3 runs to 17 residues. V shed 0 bases and J shed 4 bases, with 16 bases lying between them. CDR1 is MGHRA and CDR2 is YSYEKL in the germline V gene.

As concerns this clone: The CDR3 end falls 3 residues outside the read, so it is completed with the germline J gene. The chain recombines TRBV3-1 (or the pseudogene TRBV3-2) with TRBJ2-4; the match to TRBD1 covers 7 bases. Germline CDR1 and CDR2: LGHDT and YNNKEL (reference sequence). This CDR3 has 14 amino acids. The trim removed 4 bases at V and 7 bases at J, leaving 7 bases unmatched. CDR3 bases read: TGTGCCAGCAGCCCTGTACAGGGGCGGAACATT. Its protein is CASSPVQGRNI. The CDR3 in its entirety is CASSPVQGRNIQYF.

Comment on this clone: The sequence runs out 3 residues before the end of the CDR3; the remainder is reconstructed from the germline J gene. V gene TRBV29-1 combines with J gene TRBJ2-3; 10 bases map to TRBD1. CDR1 is SQVTM and CDR2 is ANQGSEA in the germline V gene. This CDR3 has 17 residues. V gave up 4 bases and J gave up 0 bases; unmatched junction bases: 10. The CDR3 sequence is CSVGATDRGMSTDTQYF. The sequenced CDR3 bases are TGCAGCGTTGGTGCTACGGACAGGGGGATGAGCACAGATACG.

About this clone: The read gets to within 3 residues of the CDR3 end, and the germline J gene fills in the rest. The chain couples TRBV6-2 or TRBV6-3 to TRBJ1-3; TRBD1 matches at 8 bases. The CDR3 sequence is 17 residues long. J was trimmed by 0 bases and V by 4 bases; bases with no gene match: 8. Per germline, CDR1 MNHEY and CDR2 SVGEGT. CDR3 bases read: TGTGCCAGCAGTTCAGGGGGCCTGACCCACTCTGGAAACACC. It encodes CASSSGGLTHSGNT. From start to end, the CDR3 is CASSSGGLTHSGNTIYF.

Comments on this clone: The missing CDR3 end, 3 residues past where the read stops, is filled in from the germline J gene. The chain is built from TRBV5-1 and TRBJ2-1; D is unclear. The CDR3 contains 15 residues. The V gene's germline CDR1 is SGHRS and CDR2 YFSETQ. With 3 bases removed from V and 5 bases from J, the gap between germline ends came to 15 bases. CDR3 in amino acids: CASSWSTLANNEQFF. CDR3 bases read: TGCGCCAGCAGCTGGTCGACTCTTGCCAACAATGAG.

Points on this clone: The read finishes 3 residues shy of the CDR3 end, and the germline J gene is used to complete it. The gene calls are TRBV19 and TRBJ2-7; no clear D. V was clipped by 7 bases and J by 1 base, with 8 bases between them. This CDR3 region has 12 residues. Germline CDR1 LNHDA, CDR2 SQIVND (reference sequence). CDR3 bases read: TGTGCCAGTAACTCAGGATCCTACGAG. It is translated as CASNSGSYE. The complete CDR3 protein is CASNSGSYEQYF.

As concerns this clone: The CDR3 extends 3 residues past the end of the read, so its final part is completed from the germline J gene. V gene TRBV4-1 combines with J gene TRBJ2-7; 10 bases agree with TRBD2. This CDR3 has 16 residues. J lost 3 bases, V lost 2 bases, and 7 bases had no gene match. Germline-derived CDR1 and CDR2 are MGHRA and YSYEKL. This CDR3 reads CASSQYSGGTVYEQYF. The DNA read from the CDR3 is TGCGCCAGCAGCCAATATAGCGGGGGGACGGTCTACGAG.

Comment on this clone: The CDR3 end falls 3 residues outside the read, so it is completed with the germline J gene. This rearrangement joins TRBV20-1 to TRBJ1-1; D is uncertain. The germline CDR1 and CDR2 sequences are DFQATT and SNEGSKA (reference sequence). The CDR3 is 14 residues long. The V end was cut by 2 bases, the J end by 0 bases, with 10 bases between. CDR3 DNA (partial): TGCAGTGCTAGATTGACTGTTATGAACACTGAA. It translates to CSARLTVMNTE. The whole CDR3 sequence reads CSARLTVMNTEAFF.